This T cell receptor (beta chain) was identified in a study of cytomegalovirus exposure and HLA in healthy donors. This clone was observed once. A multiplex PCR was run with 60 Vbeta primers and 13 Jbeta primers. Assay used: immunoSEQ multiplex PCR; TCRdb lists only in-frame clones, some missing. The sample includes about 110,000 clones, more than 65% seen only once; the top ten take roughly 3.2%. The germline V gene encodes CDR1 SGHTA and CDR2 FQGTGA. V lost 1 base to trimming and J lost 0 bases, with 16 bases between them. The CDR3 has 18 amino acids. This clonotype originated in a man aged 25-40 years in good health and CMV-seronegative. J is TRBJ2-1 and V is TRBV7-3; D perhaps matches TRBD2 (6 bases). Material for sequencing was PBMCs. The CDR3 nucleotides read TGTGCCAGCAGCTTAAAACGGGGTAGCGGCAACTCCTACAATGAGCAGTTCTTC. Translation: CASSLKRGSGNSYNEQFF.